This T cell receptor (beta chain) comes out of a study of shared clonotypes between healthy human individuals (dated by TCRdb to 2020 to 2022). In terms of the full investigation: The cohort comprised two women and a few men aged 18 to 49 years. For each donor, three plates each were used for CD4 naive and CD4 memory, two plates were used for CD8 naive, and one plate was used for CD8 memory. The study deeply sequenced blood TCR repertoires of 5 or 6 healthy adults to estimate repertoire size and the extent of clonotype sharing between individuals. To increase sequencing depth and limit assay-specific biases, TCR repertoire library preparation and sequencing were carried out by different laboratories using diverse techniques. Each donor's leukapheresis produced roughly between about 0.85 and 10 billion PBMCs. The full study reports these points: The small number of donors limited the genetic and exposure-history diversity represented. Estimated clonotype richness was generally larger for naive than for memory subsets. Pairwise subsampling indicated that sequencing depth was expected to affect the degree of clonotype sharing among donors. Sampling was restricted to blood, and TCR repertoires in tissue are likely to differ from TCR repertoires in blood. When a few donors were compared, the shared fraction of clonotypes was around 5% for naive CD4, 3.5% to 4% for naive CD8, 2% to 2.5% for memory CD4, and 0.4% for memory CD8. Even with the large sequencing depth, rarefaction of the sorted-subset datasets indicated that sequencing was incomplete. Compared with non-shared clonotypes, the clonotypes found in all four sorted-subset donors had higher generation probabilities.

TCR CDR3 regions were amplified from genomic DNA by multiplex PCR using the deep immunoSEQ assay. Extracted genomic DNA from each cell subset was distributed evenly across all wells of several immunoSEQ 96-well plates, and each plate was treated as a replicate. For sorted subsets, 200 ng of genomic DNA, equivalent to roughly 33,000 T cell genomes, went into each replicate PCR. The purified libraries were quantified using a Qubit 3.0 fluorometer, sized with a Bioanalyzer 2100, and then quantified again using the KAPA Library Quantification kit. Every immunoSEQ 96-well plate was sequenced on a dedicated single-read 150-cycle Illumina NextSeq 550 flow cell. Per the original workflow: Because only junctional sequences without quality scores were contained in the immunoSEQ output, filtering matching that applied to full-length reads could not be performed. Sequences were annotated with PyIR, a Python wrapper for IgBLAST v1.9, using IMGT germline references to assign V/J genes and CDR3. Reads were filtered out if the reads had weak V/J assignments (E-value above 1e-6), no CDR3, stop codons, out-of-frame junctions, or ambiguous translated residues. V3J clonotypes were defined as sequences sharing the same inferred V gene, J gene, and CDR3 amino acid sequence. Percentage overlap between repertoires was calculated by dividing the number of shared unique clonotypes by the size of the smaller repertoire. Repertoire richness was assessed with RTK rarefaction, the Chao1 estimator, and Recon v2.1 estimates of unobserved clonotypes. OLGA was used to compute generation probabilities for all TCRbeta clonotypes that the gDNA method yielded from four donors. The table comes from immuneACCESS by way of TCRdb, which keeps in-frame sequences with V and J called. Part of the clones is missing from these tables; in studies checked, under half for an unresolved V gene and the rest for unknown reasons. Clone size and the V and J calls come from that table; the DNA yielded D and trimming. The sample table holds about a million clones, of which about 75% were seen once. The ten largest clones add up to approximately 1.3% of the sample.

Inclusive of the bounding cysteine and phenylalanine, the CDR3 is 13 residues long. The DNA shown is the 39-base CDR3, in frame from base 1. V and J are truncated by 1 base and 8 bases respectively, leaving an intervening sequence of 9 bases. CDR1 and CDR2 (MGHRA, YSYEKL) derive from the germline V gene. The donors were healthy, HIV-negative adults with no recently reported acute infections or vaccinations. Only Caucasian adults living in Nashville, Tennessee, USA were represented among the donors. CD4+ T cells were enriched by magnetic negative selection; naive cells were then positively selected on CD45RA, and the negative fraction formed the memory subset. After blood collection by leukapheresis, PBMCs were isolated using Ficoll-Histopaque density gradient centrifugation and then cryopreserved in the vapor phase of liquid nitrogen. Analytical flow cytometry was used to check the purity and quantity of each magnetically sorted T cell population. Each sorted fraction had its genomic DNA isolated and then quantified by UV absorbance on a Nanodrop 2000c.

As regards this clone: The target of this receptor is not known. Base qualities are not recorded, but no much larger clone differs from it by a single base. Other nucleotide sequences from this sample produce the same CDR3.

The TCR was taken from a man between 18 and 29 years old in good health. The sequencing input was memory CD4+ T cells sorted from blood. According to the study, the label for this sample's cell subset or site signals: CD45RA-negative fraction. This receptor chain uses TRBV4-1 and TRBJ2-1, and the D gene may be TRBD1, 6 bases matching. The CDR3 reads CASSQAQGYEQFF. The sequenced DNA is TGCGCCAGCAGCCAAGCTCAGGGGTATGAGCAGTTCTTC.